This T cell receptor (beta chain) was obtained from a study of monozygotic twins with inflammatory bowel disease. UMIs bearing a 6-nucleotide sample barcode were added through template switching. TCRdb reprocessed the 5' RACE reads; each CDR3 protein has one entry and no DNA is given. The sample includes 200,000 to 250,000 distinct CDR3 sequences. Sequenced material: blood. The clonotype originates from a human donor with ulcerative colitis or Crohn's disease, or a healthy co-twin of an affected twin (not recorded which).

CDR3 loop: CASSLFTSGGNEQFF. This chain joins TRBV7-9 and TRBJ2-1; the TRBD2 assignment by TCRdb is unverifiable without DNA. Per germline, CDR1 SEHNR and CDR2 FQNEAQ (reference sequence). The CDR3 spans 15 residues.